These T cell receptor beta chains were read from a single sample in a study of spatial heterogeneity in lung cancer. MiXCR, run by TCRdb on the 5' RACE reads, gives a single entry per CDR3 protein. This table holds over 3,500 distinct CDR3 sequences, about a tenth found once. Here the sequenced sample was lung tumor tissue, taken at surgery. These receptors came from a male donor with early-stage non-small cell lung cancer. Both conserved end residues are part of each CDR3. Each record gives: D gene, V gene, CDR3 length, CDR3 protein. The D gene is left open where the match is weak.

D gene: NA
V gene: TRBV13
CDR3 length: 16
CDR3 protein: CASSLRGGSRFNEQFF

D gene: TRBD1
V gene: TRBV20-1
CDR3 length: 14
CDR3 protein: CSTRGRLFNEKLFF

D gene: TRBD2
V gene: TRBV6-5
CDR3 length: 15
CDR3 protein: CASGTSGTRAGELFF

D gene: NA
V gene: TRBV10-2
CDR3 length: 13
CDR3 protein: CASSGQINQPQHF

D gene: NA
V gene: TRBV20-1
CDR3 length: 13
CDR3 protein: CSARDAGAYGYTF

D gene: NA
V gene: TRBV12-3/TRBV12-4
CDR3 length: 13
CDR3 protein: CASSWGVNYGYTF

D gene: TRBD1
V gene: TRBV28
CDR3 length: 15
CDR3 protein: CASSKPGQGANEQFF

D gene: NA
V gene: TRBV6-1
CDR3 length: 13
CDR3 protein: CASQTNRDSPLHF

D gene: TRBD2
V gene: TRBV7-2
CDR3 length: 15
CDR3 protein: CASSGASGGADTQYF

D gene: TRBD1
V gene: TRBV4-2
CDR3 length: 16
CDR3 protein: CASSQDWGTGLETQYF

D gene: NA
V gene: TRBV5-1
CDR3 length: 15
CDR3 protein: CASSLAGAGNTEAFF

D gene: NA
V gene: TRBV15
CDR3 length: 15
CDR3 protein: CATSRDHGSGNTIYF

D gene: TRBD1
V gene: TRBV7-9
CDR3 length: 15
CDR3 protein: CASSHTGAGDQPQHF

D gene: NA
V gene: TRBV11-2
CDR3 length: 14
CDR3 protein: CASSQRSGVKTQYF

D gene: NA
V gene: TRBV29-1
CDR3 length: 14
CDR3 protein: CSVESGWGGKEAFF

D gene: NA
V gene: TRBV28
CDR3 length: 12
CDR3 protein: CASSFARYEQYF

D gene: TRBD2
V gene: TRBV6-5
CDR3 length: 14
CDR3 protein: CASSLSGGAGEQYF

D gene: TRBD1
V gene: TRBV11-2
CDR3 length: 15
CDR3 protein: CASSWTGRANYGYTF

D gene: NA
V gene: TRBV28
CDR3 length: 11
CDR3 protein: CASSFISEAFF

D gene: NA
V gene: TRBV28
CDR3 length: 14
CDR3 protein: CASSLISTQETQYF

D gene: TRBD1
V gene: TRBV3-1
CDR3 length: 12
CDR3 protein: CASSHTGGVTNF

D gene: TRBD2
V gene: TRBV7-2
CDR3 length: 15
CDR3 protein: CASSLVGGRLDTQYF

D gene: NA
V gene: TRBV7-6
CDR3 length: 16
CDR3 protein: CASSPTQQTANYGYTF

D gene: TRBD1
V gene: TRBV24-1
CDR3 length: 18
CDR3 protein: CATSDSSSGQGYTGELFF

D gene: TRBD2
V gene: TRBV7-2
CDR3 length: 14
CDR3 protein: CASSPSAAGVEQFF

D gene: NA
V gene: TRBV6-6
CDR3 length: 15
CDR3 protein: CASRNSGGVADTQYF

D gene: NA
V gene: TRBV9
CDR3 length: 14
CDR3 protein: CASSPTPGSNEQFF

D gene: NA
V gene: TRBV19
CDR3 length: 11
CDR3 protein: CAEEGNQPQHF

D gene: NA
V gene: TRBV30
CDR3 length: 13
CDR3 protein: CAWSAGYGEKLFF